The source of this T cell receptor beta chain is a study of regulatory T cells in long-lasting Graves disease. CDR1 is SGHRS, CDR2 YFSETQ, per germline. This CDR3 spans 17 amino acids. V lost 0 bases, J lost 4 bases, and 17 bases lay in between. Documented time point: newly diagnosed GD, antithyroid drugs for less than 3 months. RNA extracted from PBMCs served as the sequencing template. General study results and limits: The study found TRBV28, TRBJ1-2 and TRBJ2-5 favored in persistent disease.

Details on this clonotype: Its antigen is currently unknown.

Libraries of TCR beta came from iRepertoire HTBI primers plus Arm-PCR of CDR3 regions. TCRdb called the multiplex PCR reads again in MiXCR, with one record for every CDR3 protein. The sample consists of 350,000 to 550,000 distinct CDR3 sequences, 15% to 20% of them appearing once. This sample was also put to use in a study of T cells in Graves' hyperthyroidism and ophthalmopathy.

Sequencing was performed on peripheral blood mononuclear cells (PBMCs), taken at new diagnosis, from a patient treated with antithyroid drugs. The source of this sequence is a woman under 30 with Graves disease. The chain carries TRBV5-1 and TRBJ2-1; TRBD1 is a possible D gene (5 bases). CDR3 nucleotides: TGCGCCAGCAGCTTGGCCCTAACAGGAAGATTATACAATGAGCAGTTCTTC. This gives the protein CASSLALTGRLYNEQFF.